This T cell receptor beta chain was sequenced for a study of OX40 agonist ivuxolimab in advanced cancers. Across the whole study: Patients received ivuxolimab, an agonistic anti-OX40 (CD134) antibody.

The table came from immunoSEQ multiplex PCR; TCRdb's copy has only in-frame clones and leaves some out. The data contain roughly 89,000 clones, roughly 93% of them singletons. Germline loops: CDR1 MDHEN, CDR2 SYDVKM. J gave up 5 bases and V 4 bases, and 8 bases lay outside the gene matches. This CDR3 has 15 residues. Blood was sampled at baseline, cycle 4 day 1, and cycle 7 day 1. The rearrangement links TRBV28 to TRBJ2-5; 9 bases are a match to TRBD2. The TCR originated in an adult with an advanced solid tumor such as melanoma, head and neck, liver or kidney cancer. The specimen was CD4+ or CD8+ T cells sorted from blood, collected in a trial of the OX40 agonist ivuxolimab. This chain's CDR3 is CASSSPAGGSETQYF. CDR3 DNA: TGTGCCAGCAGTTCCCCAGCGGGAGGTTCGGAGACCCAGTACTTC.